The TCR beta chain under discussion was sequenced for a study of T cell clusters in autoimmune cytopenias. This CDR3 contains 12 residues. CDR1 SGHRS and CDR2 YFSETQ come from the germline V gene. TRB was amplified from roughly 250 ng of peripheral blood genomic DNA per sample. Whole-study findings and limits: Exclusive TRB clusters were almost three-fold more numerous in healthy donors than in active autoimmune hepatitis.

TRB was amplified by touch-down multiplex PCR, primer pools A and B combined. TCRdb re-called the multiplex PCR reads, yielding one record per CDR3 amino acid sequence without DNA. The specimen's table records 6,500 to 8,500 distinct CDR3 sequences. Note on this clonotype: Antigen unknown.

The same specimen was also included in a second study, on T cell repertoires in aging, cancer and after chemotherapy. From that report: Compared with age-matched healthy donors, untreated hematological or solid cancer patients showed higher blood TCR clonality. In each cancer cohort, median generation probability increased across chemotherapy, suggesting thymic output rebounded. Immunological memory after chemotherapy cannot be judged from the repertoire data.

This receptor was obtained from a human donor in good health. What was sequenced was peripheral blood. The rearrangement uses TRBV5-1 and TRBJ2-2. The CDR3 loop is CASSITTGELFF.